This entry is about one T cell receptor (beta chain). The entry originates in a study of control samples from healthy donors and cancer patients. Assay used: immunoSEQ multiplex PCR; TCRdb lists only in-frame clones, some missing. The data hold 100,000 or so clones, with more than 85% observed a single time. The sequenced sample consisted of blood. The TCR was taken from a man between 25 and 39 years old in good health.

As DNA, the CDR3 is TGTGCCAGCAGTCTGCTAAATTCACCCCTCCACTTT. Encoded protein: CASSLLNSPLHF. The genes are TRBV6-5 and TRBJ1-6; unclear D gene. V was shortened by 5 bases and J by 7 bases, with 6 bases between the two germline ends. The CDR3 spans 12 residues. Germline CDR1 is MNHEY and CDR2 is SVGAGI.